This T cell receptor (beta chain) was captured in a study of cytomegalovirus exposure and HLA in healthy donors. Findings of the study overall: For presence/absence analyses, sequencing depth was assumed to be roughly uniform across donors. The classifier, whose performance was assessed in both the original and validation cohorts, reportedly diagnosed cytomegalovirus status with high specificity and sensitivity.

Use of 60 Vbeta and 13 Jbeta primers characterized the PCR. TCRdb's copy holds only in-frame clones and misses some; the assay was immunoSEQ multiplex PCR. The sample holds around 110,000 clones, roughly 75% seen once. This clone appeared a few times. Its specificity is not known. From germline, CDR1 is SNHLY and CDR2 FYNNEI. V lost 6 bases and J lost 0, with 17 bases in between. This CDR3 contains 16 residues. Sequenced input: PBMCs. V usage is TRBV2 and J usage is TRBJ1-1; D not certain. The receptor's source is a man aged 35-49 years in good health and CMV-seronegative. Written as DNA, the CDR3 is TGTGCCAGCAGAGGCGGACTTCCGGTGATGAACACTGAAGCTTTCTTT. Its protein is CASRGGLPVMNTEAFF.